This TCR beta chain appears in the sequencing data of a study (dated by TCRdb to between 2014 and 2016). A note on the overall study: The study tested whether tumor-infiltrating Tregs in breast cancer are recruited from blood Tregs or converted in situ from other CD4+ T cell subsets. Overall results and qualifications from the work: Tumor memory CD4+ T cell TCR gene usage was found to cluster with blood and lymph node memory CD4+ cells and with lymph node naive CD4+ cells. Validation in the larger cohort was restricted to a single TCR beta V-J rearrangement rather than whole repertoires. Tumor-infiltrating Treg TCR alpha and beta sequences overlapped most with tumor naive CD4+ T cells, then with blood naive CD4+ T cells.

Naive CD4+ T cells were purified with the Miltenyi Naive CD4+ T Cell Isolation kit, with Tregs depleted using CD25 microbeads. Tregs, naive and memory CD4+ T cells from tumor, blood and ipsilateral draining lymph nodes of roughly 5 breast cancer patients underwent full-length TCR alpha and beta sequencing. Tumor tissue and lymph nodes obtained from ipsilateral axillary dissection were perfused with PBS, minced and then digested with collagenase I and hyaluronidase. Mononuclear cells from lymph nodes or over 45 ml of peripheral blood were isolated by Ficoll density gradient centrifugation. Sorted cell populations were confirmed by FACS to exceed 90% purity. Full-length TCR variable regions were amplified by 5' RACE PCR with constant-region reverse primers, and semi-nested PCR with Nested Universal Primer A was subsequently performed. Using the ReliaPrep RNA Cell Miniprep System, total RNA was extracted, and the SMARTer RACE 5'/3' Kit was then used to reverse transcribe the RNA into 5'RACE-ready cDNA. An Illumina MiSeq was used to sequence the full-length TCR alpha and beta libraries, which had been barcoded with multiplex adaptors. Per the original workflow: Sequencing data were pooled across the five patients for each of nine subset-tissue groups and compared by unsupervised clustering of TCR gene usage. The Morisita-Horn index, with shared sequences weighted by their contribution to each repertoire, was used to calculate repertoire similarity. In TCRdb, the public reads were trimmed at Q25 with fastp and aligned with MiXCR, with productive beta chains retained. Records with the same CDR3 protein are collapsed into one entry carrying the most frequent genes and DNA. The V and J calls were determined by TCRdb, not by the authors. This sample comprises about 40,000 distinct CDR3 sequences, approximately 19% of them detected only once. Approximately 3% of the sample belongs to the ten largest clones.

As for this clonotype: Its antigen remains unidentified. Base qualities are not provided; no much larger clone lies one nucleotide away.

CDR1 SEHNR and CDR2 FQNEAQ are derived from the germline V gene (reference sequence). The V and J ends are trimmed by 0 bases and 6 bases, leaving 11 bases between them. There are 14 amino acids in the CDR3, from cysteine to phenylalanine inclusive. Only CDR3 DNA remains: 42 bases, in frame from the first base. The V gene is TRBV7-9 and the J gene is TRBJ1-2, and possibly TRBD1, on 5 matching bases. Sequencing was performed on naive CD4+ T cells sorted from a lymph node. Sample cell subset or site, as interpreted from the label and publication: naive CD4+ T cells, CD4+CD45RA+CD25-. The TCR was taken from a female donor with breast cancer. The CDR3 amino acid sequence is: CASSLAAGQDGYTF. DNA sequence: TGTGCCAGCAGCTTAGCAGCAGGGCAGGATGGCTACACCTTC.